Listed here are 25 T cell receptor beta chains from one sample, sequenced in a study of spatial heterogeneity in lung cancer. The time point is: sample taken at primary tumor resection. Using its own MiXCR run on the 5' RACE reads, TCRdb lists one record per CDR3 protein. This table holds 40,000 to 55,000 distinct CDR3 sequences, over 6.5% found once. Sequencing was performed on PBMCs, taken at surgery. The receptors were sampled from a female donor with early-stage non-small cell lung cancer.

This clonotype has a handful of counts. The V call is TRBV20-1, the J call TRBJ1-1; 7 positions match TRBD1. Trimming removed 8 bases from V and 1 base from J; junction bases left unmatched: 10. Per the germline V gene, CDR1 is DFQATT and CDR2 is SNEGSKA (reference sequence). The CDR3 loop spans 14 amino acids. The CDR3 DNA is TGCAGTACCTTCCGGGACAGCGGGAACACTGAAGCTTTCTTT. Protein: CSTFRDSGNTEAFF.

This clonotype came up a few times. The chain couples TRBV5-1 to TRBJ2-7, with no clear D. Trimming cost V 2 bases and J 3 bases, with 12 bases left between them. Per the germline V gene, CDR1 is SGHRS and CDR2 is YFSETQ. The CDR3 sequence is 14 residues long. The CDR3, as DNA: TGCGCCAGCAGCTTTATGGTTGGCGTCTACGAGCAGTACTTC. Protein product: CASSFMVGVYEQYF.

This clonotype was seen only a few times. The chain joins TRBV11-3 to TRBJ2-1; D perhaps matches TRBD1 (6 bases). This CDR3 contains 12 residues. Trimming removed 8 bases at V and 8 bases at J, with 13 bases between. CDR1 is SGHNT, CDR2 YENEEA, per germline. CDR3 loop: CASGTGQDEQFF. In DNA, the CDR3 is TGTGCCAGCGGCACAGGGCAAGATGAGCAGTTCTTC.

The V gene is TRBV7-2, the J gene TRBJ1-2; no reliable D call. With 3 bases removed from V and 3 bases from J, the gap between germline ends came to 11 bases. Looked up from germline, CDR1 is SGHTA and CDR2 is FQGNSA. The CDR3 loop spans 14 amino acids. As DNA, the CDR3 is TGTGCCAGCAGCTTGTGGCAGGACTACTATGGCTACACCTTC. It codes for CASSLWQDYYGYTF. The full variable domain, with the rest looked up from reference TRBV7-2 and TRBJ1-2, is GAGVSQSPSNKVTEKGKDVELRCDPISGHTALYWYRQSLGQGLEFLIYFQGNSAPDKSGLPSDRFSAERTGGSVSTLTIQRTQQEDSAVYLCASSLWQDYYGYTFGSGTRLTVV.

This clonotype was found many times. This rearrangement joins TRBV12-3 or TRBV12-4 to TRBJ2-5; TRBD1 might be the D (5 bases). The ends were cut back, 6 bases at V and 6 bases at J, with 17 bases in the middle. This CDR3 region has 14 residues. CDR3 sequence (DNA): TGTGCCAGCAGCCAGAAGGGGATTGAGAAGACCCAGTACTTC. It codes for CASSQKGIEKTQYF.

In this sample, this clonotype turned up many times. The chain is built from TRBV12-3 or TRBV12-4 and TRBJ1-4, with 7 positions matching TRBD1. CDR3 length: 14 amino acids. The V and J ends lost 6 bases and 10 bases, in that order; junction bases with no gene match: 11. The CDR3 region has the DNA TGTGCCAGCAGCTACCTTGACAGGGATGGAAAACTGTTTTTT. It translates to CASSYLDRDGKLFF.

The chain is built from TRBV5-5 and TRBJ1-1; D gene unclear. This CDR3 contains 11 residues. V lost 3 bases and J 1 base, leaving 1 base between the germline ends. The germline V gene has CDR1 SGHKS and CDR2 YYEKEE (reference sequence). CDR3 nucleotides: TGTGCCAGCAGCTCGAACACTGAAGCTTTCTTT. It yields the protein CASSSNTEAFF.

This clonotype came up many times. The V call is TRBV20-1, the J call TRBJ2-3; the match to TRBD2 covers 8 bases. Germline-derived CDR1 and CDR2 are DFQATT and SNEGSKA (reference sequence). V shed 6 bases, J shed 1 base, and the junction held 3 bases outside the gene matches. The CDR3 is 13 residues long. DNA of the CDR3: TGCAGTGCGGAGACTAGCGGCACAGATACGCAGTATTTT. The encoded protein is CSAETSGTDTQYF.

This clonotype was detected many times. The V call is TRBV20-1, the J call TRBJ2-3, with D perhaps TRBD2 (5 bases). From germline, CDR1 is DFQATT and CDR2 SNEGSKA (reference sequence). The CDR3 has 11 residues. The germline V and J ends were trimmed by 7 bases and 10 bases, with 15 bases remaining between them. Written as DNA, the CDR3 is TGCAGTGTCCTGCGCGGGTCTGCGCAGTATTTT. Translating it yields CSVLRGSAQYF.

This clonotype has a count of ten or more. This chain connects TRBV25-1 to TRBJ1-5; D may be TRBD1 (6 bases). Germline lookup yields CDR1 MGHDK and CDR2 SYGVNS. The V end lost 4 bases, the J end lost 7 bases, and 14 bases lay between the germline ends. This CDR3 has 14 residues. This chain's CDR3 is CASSGPGAGQPQHF. Here the CDR3 DNA reads TGTGCCAGCAGTGGTCCAGGGGCAGGGCAGCCCCAGCATTTT.

This clonotype has more than one count but fewer than ten. This chain uses TRBV11-2 with TRBJ2-1; 7 bases are a match to TRBD2. V was pared by 2 bases and J by 0 bases, with 4 bases of the junction left unmatched. There are 16 residues in the CDR3. Per the germline V gene, CDR1 is SGHAT and CDR2 is FQNNGV. For the CDR3, the DNA is TGTGCCAGCAGCTTATCTAGCGGAACCTCCTACAATGAGCAGTTCTTC. It codes for CASSLSSGTSYNEQFF.

The chain joins TRBV5-1 to TRBJ2-1; D ambiguous. V was pared by 0 bases and J by 6 bases, with 7 bases between. The germline V gene has CDR1 SGHRS and CDR2 YFSETQ. The length of the CDR3 is 13 residues. DNA for the CDR3: TGCGCCAGCAGCTTGGGTCAGCTCAATGAGCAGTTCTTC. It encodes CASSLGQLNEQFF.

V usage is TRBV4-1 and J usage is TRBJ2-1, with TRBD1 matching over 8 bases. CDR3 length: 15 amino acids. The ends lost 4 bases at V and 6 bases at J; junction bases unmatched: 8. Per germline, CDR1 MGHRA and CDR2 YSYEKL. This CDR3 is CASSPGDRRPNEQFF. CDR3 DNA: TGCGCCAGCAGCCCGGGGGACAGGCGTCCCAATGAGCAGTTCTTC.

This chain joins TRBV6-6 and TRBJ2-1; TRBD2 agrees at 7 bases. The CDR3 covers 14 residues. J lost 0 bases, V lost 6 bases, and 2 bases had no gene match. CDR1 and CDR2 (germline): MNHNY, SVGAGI (reference sequence). The CDR3 sequence is CASSGGSSYNEQFF. The CDR3 bases are TGTGCCAGCAGCGGGGGGAGCTCCTACAATGAGCAGTTCTTC.

V gene TRBV11-3 combines with J gene TRBJ2-1, with 8 bases fitting TRBD1. The CDR3 spans 14 residues. J was trimmed by 8 bases and V by 5 bases; bases with no gene match: 8. CDR1 is SGHNT, CDR2 YENEEA, per germline. The CDR3 DNA reads TGTGCCAGCAGCCGATATCAGGGGGCGTATGAGCAGTTCTTC. Protein: CASSRYQGAYEQFF. Full variable domain (remainder filled in from reference TRBV11-3 and TRBJ2-1): EAGVVQSPRYKIIEKKQPVAFWCNPISGHNTLYWYLQNLGQGPELLIRYENEEAVDDSQLPKDRFSAERLKGVDSTLKIQPAELGDSAVYLCASSRYQGAYEQFFGPGTRLTVL.

As concerns this clonotype: A much more abundant neighbour one base away suggests this may be a read error. The genes are TRBV7-2 and TRBJ1-3; a weak D match, TRBD1 (5 bases). Trimming took 5 bases from V and 0 from J, leaving 17 bases between them. There are 17 residues in the CDR3. The germline gives CDR1 SGHTA, CDR2 FQGNSA. CDR3 bases: TGTGCCAGCAGCCAGGACATGGGGCGATTCTCTGGAAACACCATATATTTT. Translating gives CASSQDMGRFSGNTIYF.

This clonotype was observed at least ten times. The chain carries TRBV3-1 and TRBJ2-3, with D perhaps matching TRBD1 or TRBD2 (5 bases each). This CDR3 comprises 13 residues. In germline, CDR1 is LGHDT, CDR2 YNNKEL (reference sequence). V dropped 8 bases and J dropped 4 bases, with 13 bases sitting between them. The CDR3 bases are TGTGCCAGCGGATCACTAGGGGCAGATACGCAGTATTTT. It specifies CASGSLGADTQYF.

This clonotype was seen repeatedly, ten times or more. The gene calls are TRBV12-3 or TRBV12-4 and TRBJ2-1, with TRBD1 matching 11 bases. The CDR3 covers 16 residues. Germline trimming cut 5 bases from V and 8 bases from J; bases unmatched to any gene: 11. The CDR3 protein is CASSLFRDRGVDEQFF. For the CDR3, the DNA is TGTGCCAGCAGTCTATTCCGGGACAGGGGGGTGGATGAGCAGTTCTTC.

This clonotype showed up many times. The chain is built from TRBV12-3 or TRBV12-4 and TRBJ2-1; TRBD2 matches at 9 bases. The CDR3 has 14 residues. The trim removed 5 bases at V and 8 bases at J, leaving 7 bases unmatched. The CDR3 here is CASSPRTSADEQFF. CDR3 coding DNA: TGTGCCAGCAGTCCTAGGACTAGCGCCGATGAGCAGTTCTTC.

This clonotype was counted a few times. No conserved phenylalanine or tryptophan is present at the end of the CDR3, so a read error is the likely explanation. V usage is TRBV6-1 and J usage is TRBJ2-7; D call uncertain. The CDR3 covers 16 residues. Germline V gene data show CDR1 as MNHNS and CDR2 as SASEGT. V lost 1 base and J 2 bases, leaving 15 bases between the germline ends. The CDR3 nucleotides read TGTGCCAGCAGTGAAGTTCGCACAGCATTAGCCTACGAGCAGTACTCC. As protein: CASSEVRTALAYEQYS.

There are a few counts of this clonotype. CDR3 DNA sequence: TGTGCCAGCAGCCCTAGCGGGGCCAGCTCCTACAATGAGCAGTTCTTC. This encodes CASSPSGASSYNEQFF. The rearrangement uses TRBV4-2 and TRBJ2-1; 9 nucleotides align to TRBD2. The CDR3 runs to 16 residues. Germline CDR1 and CDR2: LGHNA and YNFKEQ. J lost 0 bases, V lost 4 bases, and 4 bases had no gene match.

This clonotype has a count of ten or more. This chain links TRBV7-9 with TRBJ2-7; 9 nucleotides line up with TRBD1. J was trimmed by 5 bases and V by 5 bases; bases with no gene match: 4. The CDR3 runs to 13 residues. Germline V lookup: CDR1 SEHNR, CDR2 FQNEAQ (reference sequence). The CDR3 sequence: CASSPGQGNEQYF. Here the CDR3 DNA reads TGTGCCAGCAGCCCGGGACAGGGTAACGAGCAGTACTTC.

This clonotype was detected many times. J is TRBJ1-1 and V is TRBV2; D is possibly TRBD1 (5 bases). The CDR3 totals 13 residues. Germline V lookup: CDR1 SNHLY, CDR2 FYNNEI. Trimming removed 11 bases at V and 3 bases at J, with 16 bases between. This CDR3 reads CAGRREGDTEAFF. The CDR3 bases are TGTGCCGGCCGCAGGGAGGGAGACACTGAAGCTTTCTTT.

At least ten counts were recorded for this clonotype. J is TRBJ2-5 and V is TRBV27; 9 bases line up with TRBD1. Germline V gene lookup returns CDR1 MNHEY and CDR2 SMNVEV (reference sequence). Unmatched junction bases numbered 5, after V lost 6 bases and J lost 3 bases. The CDR3 runs to 14 residues. The CDR3 loop is CASRHRGQEETQYF. The CDR3 coding sequence is TGTGCCAGCAGGCACAGGGGGCAGGAAGAGACCCAGTACTTC.

This sequence joins TRBV15 and TRBJ1-1, with D uncertain. CDR3 size: 14 residues. V gave up 3 bases and J gave up 3 bases, with 11 bases separating them. Germline V gene lookup returns CDR1 LNHNV and CDR2 YYDKDF (reference sequence). This chain's CDR3 is CATSSTARDTEAFF. The DNA for the CDR3 is TGTGCCACCAGCAGCACAGCCCGGGACACTGAAGCTTTCTTT.